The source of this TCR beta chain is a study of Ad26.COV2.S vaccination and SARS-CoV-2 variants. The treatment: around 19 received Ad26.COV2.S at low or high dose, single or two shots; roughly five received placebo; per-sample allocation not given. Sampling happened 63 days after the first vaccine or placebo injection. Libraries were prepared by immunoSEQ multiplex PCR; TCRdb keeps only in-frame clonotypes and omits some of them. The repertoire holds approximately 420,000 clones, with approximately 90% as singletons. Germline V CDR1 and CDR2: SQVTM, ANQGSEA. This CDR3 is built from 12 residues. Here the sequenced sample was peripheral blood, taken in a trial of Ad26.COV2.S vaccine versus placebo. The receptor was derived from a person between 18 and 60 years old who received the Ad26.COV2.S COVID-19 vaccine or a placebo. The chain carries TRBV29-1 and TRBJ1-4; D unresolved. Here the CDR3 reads CALGQPNEKLFF. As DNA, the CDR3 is TGCGCGCTGGGCCAGCCTAATGAAAAACTGTTTTTT.